A single sample gave rise to the 11 T cell receptor beta chains below, sequenced in a study of blood T cells in healthy people across ages. A second roughly 7 to 11 cycle PCR used barcoded and J-beta primers. One entry per CDR3 protein, called by TCRdb with MiXCR from the 5' RACE reads. The sample has 850,000 to 1,000,000 distinct CDR3 sequences; roughly 43% are singletons. Sequencing was done on a sample of blood. These TCRs come from a man aged 25-45 years in good health.

The genes are TRBV3-1 and TRBJ2-3, with 16 bases aligning to TRBD2. The ends lost 0 bases at V and 5 bases at J; junction bases unmatched: 5. This CDR3 region has 18 residues. The germline V gene has CDR1 LGHDT and CDR2 YNNKEL (reference sequence). The CDR3: CASSQEGLAGGQIDTQYF. For the CDR3, the DNA is TGTGCCAGCAGCCAAGAGGGACTAGCGGGGGGGCAGATAGATACGCAGTATTTT.

This clonotype was observed a few times. The chain carries TRBV29-1 and TRBJ1-1, with D possibly being TRBD1 (5 bases). V was cut by 4 bases and J by 6 bases, with 12 bases left in between. The length of the CDR3 is 12 residues. Per germline, CDR1 SQVTM and CDR2 ANQGSEA. The CDR3 here is CSVVRGTSEAFF. CDR3 bases: TGCAGCGTTGTACGAGGGACGTCTGAAGCTTTCTTT.

This chain connects TRBV28 to TRBJ1-5; possibly TRBD1 for D (6 bases). Trimming removed 3 bases at V and 7 bases at J, with 19 bases between. This CDR3 comprises 16 residues. CDR1 and CDR2 from the germline V gene are MDHEN and SYDVKM. The CDR3 sequence is CASSLPGTSFLQPQHF. In DNA form, the CDR3 reads TGTGCCAGCAGTTTGCCCGGGACATCGTTCTTGCAGCCCCAGCATTTT.

The V gene is TRBV27, the J gene TRBJ1-5; D not certain. Looked up from germline, CDR1 is MNHEY and CDR2 is SMNVEV (reference sequence). Trimming took 4 bases from V and 0 from J, leaving 13 bases between them. CDR3 length: 16 residues. CDR3 sequence: CASSSDVESSNQPQHF. As DNA, the CDR3 is TGTGCCAGCAGTTCGGATGTCGAGTCTAGCAATCAGCCCCAGCATTTT.

CDR3 residues: CASSDTDGQPQHF. CDR3 DNA sequence: TGTGCCAGCAGTGATACTGACGGCCAGCCCCAGCATTTT. The rearrangement links TRBV6-1 to TRBJ1-5, with D uncertain. The V end was cut by 3 bases, the J end by 7 bases, with 10 bases between. The CDR3 runs to 13 residues. Germline CDR1 MNHNS, CDR2 SASEGT.

J is TRBJ1-2 and V is TRBV9, with TRBD1 matching over 9 bases. The CDR3 length is 17 residues. From germline, CDR1 is SGDLS and CDR2 YYNGEE. The V segment lost 6 bases and the J segment 4 bases; nucleotides outside the gene matches: 16. The CDR3 region has the DNA TGTGCCAGCAACAAAGAGGGGACAGGGATGGTCGGCTATGGCTACACCTTC. Its protein is CASNKEGTGMVGYGYTF.

This clonotype was picked up a small number of times. The chain joins TRBV4-1 to TRBJ2-1, with 11 bases aligning to TRBD2. The CDR3 runs to 16 residues. V dropped 1 base and J dropped 3; count of bases not matched to a gene: 2. Per germline, CDR1 MGHRA and CDR2 YSYEKL. Here the CDR3 DNA reads TGCGCCAGCAGCCAAGTAGCGGGGGGGGACTACAATGAGCAGTTCTTC. It specifies CASSQVAGGDYNEQFF.

V and J are TRBV27 and TRBJ2-2; TRBD2 matches 11 bases. V was clipped by 5 bases and J by 9 bases; unmatched bases: 8. This CDR3 spans 15 amino acids. The germline V gene has CDR1 MNHEY and CDR2 SMNVEV (reference sequence). The CDR3 region has the DNA TGTGCCAGCAGTCTGTCTAGCGGGGGGACTTGGGAGCTGTTTTTT. Amino acid sequence: CASSLSSGGTWELFF.

This clonotype was seen a few times. The chain recombines TRBV6-5 with TRBJ1-2; D possibly corresponds to TRBD1 (5 bases). V was shortened by 2 bases and J by 2 bases, with 12 bases between the two germline ends. The CDR3 consists of 15 residues. Germline V lookup: CDR1 MNHEY, CDR2 SVGAGI. CDR3 nucleotide sequence: TGTGCCAGCAGTTACGGGCGGGGGTCAAACTATGGCTACACCTTC. As protein: CASSYGRGSNYGYTF.

The V call is TRBV28, the J call TRBJ2-7; perhaps D is TRBD1 or TRBD2 (5 bases each). Deletions cut 6 bases from V and 3 bases from J, with 21 bases between. Germline-derived CDR1 and CDR2 are MDHEN and SYDVKM. The CDR3 is 16 amino acids. CDR3 sequence reads: CASRSIWDPYLYEQYF. In nucleotides, the CDR3 is TGTGCCAGCAGGTCGATCTGGGACCCGTACCTCTACGAGCAGTACTTC.

This chain joins TRBV20-1 and TRBJ2-1; D remains ambiguous. Between the trimmed V and J ends, which lost 0 bases and 4 bases, there was a span of 10 bases. CDR1 is DFQATT, CDR2 SNEGSKA, per germline (reference sequence). CDR3 length: 14 amino acids. The CDR3 DNA reads as TGCAGTGCTAGAGAGGCAGTTTCTTACAATGAGCAGTTCTTC. Protein product: CSAREAVSYNEQFF.